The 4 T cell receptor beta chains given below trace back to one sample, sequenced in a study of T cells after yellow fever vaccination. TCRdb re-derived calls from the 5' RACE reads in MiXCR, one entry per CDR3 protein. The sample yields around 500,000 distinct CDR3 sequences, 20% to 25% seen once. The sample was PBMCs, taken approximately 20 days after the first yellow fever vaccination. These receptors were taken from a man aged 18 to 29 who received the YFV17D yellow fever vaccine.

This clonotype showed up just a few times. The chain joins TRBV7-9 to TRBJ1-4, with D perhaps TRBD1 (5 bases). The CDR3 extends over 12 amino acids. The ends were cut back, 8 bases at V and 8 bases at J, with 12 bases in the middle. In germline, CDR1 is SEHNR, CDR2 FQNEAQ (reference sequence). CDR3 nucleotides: TGTGCCAGCTCAAGGGGAAACGAAAAACTGTTTTTT. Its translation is CASSRGNEKLFF.

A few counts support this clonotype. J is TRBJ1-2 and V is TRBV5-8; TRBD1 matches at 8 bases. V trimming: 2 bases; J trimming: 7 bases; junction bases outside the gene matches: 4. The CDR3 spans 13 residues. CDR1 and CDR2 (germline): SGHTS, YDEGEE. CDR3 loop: CASSFPTGGGYTF. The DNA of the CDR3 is TGTGCCAGCAGCTTCCCCACAGGGGGTGGCTACACCTTC.

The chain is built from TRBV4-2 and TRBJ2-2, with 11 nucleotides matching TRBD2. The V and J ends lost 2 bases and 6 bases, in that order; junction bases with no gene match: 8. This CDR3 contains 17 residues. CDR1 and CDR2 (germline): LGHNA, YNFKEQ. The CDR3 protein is CASSQLEIAGGPGELFF. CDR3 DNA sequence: TGTGCCAGCAGCCAATTGGAGATAGCGGGGGGGCCCGGGGAGCTGTTTTTT.

This chain's CDR3 is CSVGGNGANEKLFF. The CDR3 nucleotides are TGCAGCGTTGGGGGTAATGGAGCTAATGAAAAACTGTTTTTT. The chain employs TRBV29-1 and TRBJ1-4, with unresolved D. The CDR3 runs to 14 residues. Trimming left V 4 bases short and J 3 bases short, with 12 bases between. CDR1 and CDR2 from the germline V gene are SQVTM and ANQGSEA.